This TCR beta chain was retrieved from a study of cytomegalovirus exposure and HLA in healthy donors. PCR used 60 Vbeta primers and 13 Jbeta primers. The assay was immunoSEQ multiplex PCR, and TCRdb's table has in-frame clones only and misses some. The repertoire holds roughly 160,000 clones, with 71% as singletons. Sequencing was done on a sample of PBMCs. The TCR comes from a girl aged 10 to 17 in good health and CMV-seronegative.

DNA of the CDR3: TGTGCCAGCACTCCGGGGGACAGCAGCAATCAGCCCCAGCATTTT. This gives the protein CASTPGDSSNQPQHF. V gene TRBV9 combines with J gene TRBJ1-5; 7 bases align to TRBD1. In germline, CDR1 is SGDLS, CDR2 YYNGEE. V trimming: 6 bases; J trimming: 1 base; junction bases outside the gene matches: 7. This CDR3 comprises 15 residues.